The subject of this entry is one T cell receptor beta chain. What it binds is unknown. This record comes from a study of CD8 T cells in ankylosing spondylitis. The study's findings and limits: As for the disease-linked clones, they showed a CD8+ phenotype and occurred at relatively low frequencies in peripheral blood. The study identified a TCR beta motif of several highly homologous variants that appeared characteristic of ankylosing spondylitis blood.

MiXCR, run by TCRdb on the 5' RACE reads, gives a single entry per CDR3 protein. The data show about 700,000 distinct CDR3 sequences, 19% seen once. The J segment lost 9 bases and the V segment lost 0 bases, leaving 17 bases of the junction unmatched. In germline, CDR1 is DFQATT, CDR2 SNEGSKA (reference sequence). The CDR3 runs to 18 residues. The chain is built from TRBV20-1 and TRBJ2-1, with 10 bases aligning to TRBD2. The clonotype originates from a male donor with ankylosing spondylitis. Sequenced material: blood, either unsorted or a sorted T cell fraction (not recorded which). CDR3 bases: TGCAGTGCTAGAGATCGCCTAGCGGGAGTCTGGGTGCTTGGTGAGCAGTTCTTC. Translating gives CSARDRLAGVWVLGEQFF.